Presented here are 9 T cell receptor beta chains from one specimen sequenced in a study of T cell changes during pregnancy in multiple sclerosis. Profiled with immunoSEQ multiplex PCR; TCRdb holds only in-frame clones, not every one. The sample yields 27,000 or so clones, roughly 86% seen once. Sequences were derived from CD8+ T cells from peripheral blood mononuclear cells, sampled in the second trimester of pregnancy. The receptors originated from a female donor with multiple sclerosis, enrolled in a pregnancy study.

V usage is TRBV6-1 and J usage is TRBJ1-1; D call uncertain. This CDR3 is 13 amino acids long. V shed 5 bases and J shed 0 bases, with 7 bases lying between them. CDR1 and CDR2 (germline): MNHNS, SASEGT. The CDR3 DNA reads as TGTGCCAGCAGTTCCATCCTGAACACTGAAGCTTTCTTT. Residues: CASSSILNTEAFF.

J is TRBJ2-1 and V is TRBV5-6, with 7 bases matching TRBD2. The CDR3 runs 16 residues. Trimming took 4 bases from V and 3 from J; bases not matched to a gene: 10. Germline lookup yields CDR1 SGHDT and CDR2 YYEEEE. The CDR3 bases are TGTGCCAGCAGCACCGCGCTAGCGGTCTTCTACAATGAGCAGTTCTTC. This codes for CASSTALAVFYNEQFF.

The chain joins TRBV4-1 to TRBJ1-1, with D hard to call. This CDR3 contains 16 residues. V dropped 4 bases and J dropped 0 bases, with 15 bases sitting between them. In germline, CDR1 is MGHRA, CDR2 YSYEKL. The CDR3 protein is CASSPSPGMVNTEAFF. Here the CDR3 DNA reads TGCGCCAGCAGCCCGTCGCCGGGGATGGTGAACACTGAAGCTTTCTTT.

A single count supports this clone. The V and J genes are TRBV7-9 and TRBJ2-7, with D possibly TRBD2 on 5 matching bases. Germline V CDR1 and CDR2: SEHNR, FQNEAQ (reference sequence). V was clipped by 5 bases and J by 6 bases, with 17 bases between them. This CDR3 comprises 14 residues. CDR3 sequence: CASSVDARRSEQYF. The CDR3 DNA sequence: TGTGCCAGCAGCGTAGACGCCAGGAGGAGCGAGCAGTACTTC.

This clone was seen once. This chain joins TRBV28 and TRBJ2-7; TRBD2 might be the D (7 bases). The CDR3 loop spans 17 amino acids. CDR1 and CDR2 from the germline V gene are MDHEN and SYDVKM. The ends were cut back, 7 bases at V and 3 bases at J, with 25 bases in the middle. The DNA of the CDR3 is TGTGCCAGCACCTTACGGGCGCGCGGGGGCCCCCGCTACGAGCAGTACTTC. As protein: CASTLRARGGPRYEQYF.

This chain joins TRBV4-3 and TRBJ2-1; 11 bases map to TRBD2. The CDR3 is 19 amino acids. CDR1 and CDR2 from the germline V gene are LGHNA and YSLEER. The V segment lost 4 bases and the J segment 6 bases; nucleotides outside the gene matches: 17. The CDR3 is CASSPRIGGTSGRGNEQFF. In DNA form, the CDR3 reads TGCGCCAGCAGCCCCCGTATAGGGGGGACTAGCGGAAGGGGCAATGAGCAGTTCTTC.

This clone was counted ten times or more. V and J are TRBV6-4 and TRBJ2-1; 8 bases line up with TRBD2. The CDR3 is 15 amino acids. Germline V lookup: CDR1 MRHNA, CDR2 SNTAGT. Trimming removed 2 bases from V and 0 bases from J; junction bases left unmatched: 0. The CDR3 nucleotides read TGTGCCAGCAGTGACGCGGGGGGCTCCTACAATGAGCAGTTCTTC. Translated: CASSDAGGSYNEQFF.

The rearrangement uses TRBV7-9 and TRBJ1-1; no definite D call. Germline V gene sequence: CDR1 SEHNR, CDR2 FQNEAQ (reference sequence). The CDR3 is 11 residues long. V was trimmed by 2 bases and J by 9 bases, leaving 7 bases between them. As DNA, the CDR3 is TGTGCCAGCAGCTTAAGCCAACAAGCTTTCTTT. This translates into CASSLSQQAFF.

J is TRBJ2-3 and V is TRBV5-1, with TRBD1 matching over 8 bases. The CDR3 consists of 15 residues. Germline-derived CDR1 and CDR2 are SGHRS and YFSETQ. Germline trimming cut 3 bases from V and 2 bases from J; bases unmatched to any gene: 5. The CDR3 bases are TGCGCCAGCAGCTCGGACAGGGATCACACAGATACGCAGTATTTT. It codes for CASSSDRDHTDTQYF.